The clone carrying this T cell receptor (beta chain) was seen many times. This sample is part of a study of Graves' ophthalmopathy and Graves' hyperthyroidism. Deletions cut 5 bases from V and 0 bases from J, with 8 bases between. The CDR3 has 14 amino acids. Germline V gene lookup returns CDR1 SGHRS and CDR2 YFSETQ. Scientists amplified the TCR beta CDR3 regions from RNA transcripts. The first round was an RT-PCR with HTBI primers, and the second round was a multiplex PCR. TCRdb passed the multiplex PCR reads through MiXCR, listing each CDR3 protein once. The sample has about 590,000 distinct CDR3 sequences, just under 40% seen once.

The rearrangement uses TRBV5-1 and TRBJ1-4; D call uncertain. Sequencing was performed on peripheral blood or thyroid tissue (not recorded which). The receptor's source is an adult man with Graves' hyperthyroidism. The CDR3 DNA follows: TGCGCCAGCAGGGCGGGGTCAACTAATGAAAAACTGTTTTTT. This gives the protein CASRAGSTNEKLFF.